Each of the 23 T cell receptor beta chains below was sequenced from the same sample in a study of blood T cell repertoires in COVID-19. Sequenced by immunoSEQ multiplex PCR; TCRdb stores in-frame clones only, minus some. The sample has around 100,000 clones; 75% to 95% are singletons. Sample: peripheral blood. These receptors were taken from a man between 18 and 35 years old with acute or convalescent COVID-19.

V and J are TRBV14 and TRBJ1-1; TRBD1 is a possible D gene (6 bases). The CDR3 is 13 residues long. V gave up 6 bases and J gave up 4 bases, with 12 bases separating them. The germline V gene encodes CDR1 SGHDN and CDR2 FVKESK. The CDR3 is CASSLRGITEAFF. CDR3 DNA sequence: TGTGCCAGCAGTTTAAGGGGGATCACTGAAGCTTTCTTT. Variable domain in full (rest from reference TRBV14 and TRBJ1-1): EAGVTQFPSHSVIEKGQTVTLRCDPISGHDNLYWYRRVMGKEIKFLLHFVKESKQDESGMPNNRFLAERTGGTYSTLKVQPAELEDSGVYFCASSLRGITEAFFGQGTRLTVV.

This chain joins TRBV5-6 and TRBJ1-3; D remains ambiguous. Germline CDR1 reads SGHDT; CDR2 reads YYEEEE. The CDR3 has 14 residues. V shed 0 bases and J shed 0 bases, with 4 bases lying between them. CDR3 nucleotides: TGTGCCAGCAGCTTGGCGGTCTCTGGAAACACCATATATTTT. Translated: CASSLAVSGNTIYF.

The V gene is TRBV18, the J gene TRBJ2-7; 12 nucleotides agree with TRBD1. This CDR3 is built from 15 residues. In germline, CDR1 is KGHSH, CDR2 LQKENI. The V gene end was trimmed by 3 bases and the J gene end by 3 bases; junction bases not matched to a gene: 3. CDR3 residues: CASSPGTGGLYEQYF. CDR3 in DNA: TGTGCCAGCTCACCCGGGACAGGGGGCCTCTACGAGCAGTACTTC.

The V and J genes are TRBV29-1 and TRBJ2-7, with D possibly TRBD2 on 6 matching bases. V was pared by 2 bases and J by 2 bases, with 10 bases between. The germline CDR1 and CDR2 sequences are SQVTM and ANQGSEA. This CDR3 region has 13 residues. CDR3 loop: CSVEQGGTYEQYF. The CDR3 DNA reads TGCAGCGTTGAACAGGGAGGAACCTACGAGCAGTACTTC.

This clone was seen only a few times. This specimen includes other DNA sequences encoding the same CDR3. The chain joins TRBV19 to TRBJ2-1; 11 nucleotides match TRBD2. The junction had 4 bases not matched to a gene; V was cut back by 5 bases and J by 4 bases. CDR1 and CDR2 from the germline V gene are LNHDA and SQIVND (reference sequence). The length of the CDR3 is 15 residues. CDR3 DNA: TGTGCCAGTAGTCGAACTAGCGGGGGTTACAATGAGCAGTTCTTC. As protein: CASSRTSGGYNEQFF.

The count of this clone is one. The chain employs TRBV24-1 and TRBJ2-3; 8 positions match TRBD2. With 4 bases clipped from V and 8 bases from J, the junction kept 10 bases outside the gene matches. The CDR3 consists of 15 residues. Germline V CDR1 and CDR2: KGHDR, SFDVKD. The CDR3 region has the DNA TGTGCCACCAGTGACTTAGCGGGAACGGCCGTTACGCAGTATTTT. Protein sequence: CATSDLAGTAVTQYF.

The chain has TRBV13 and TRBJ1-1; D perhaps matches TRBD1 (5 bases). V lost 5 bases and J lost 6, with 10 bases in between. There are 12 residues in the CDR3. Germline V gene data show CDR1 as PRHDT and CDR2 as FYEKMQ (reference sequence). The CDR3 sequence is CASSRATAEAFF. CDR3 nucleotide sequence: TGTGCCAGCAGCCGCGCGACAGCTGAAGCTTTCTTT.

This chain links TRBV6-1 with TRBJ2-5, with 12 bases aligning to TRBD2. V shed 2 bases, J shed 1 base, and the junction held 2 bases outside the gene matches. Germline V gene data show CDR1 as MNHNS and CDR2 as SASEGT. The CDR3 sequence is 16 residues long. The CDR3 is CASSERGLAGQETQYF. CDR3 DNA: TGTGCCAGCAGTGAAAGGGGACTAGCGGGCCAAGAGACCCAGTACTTC.

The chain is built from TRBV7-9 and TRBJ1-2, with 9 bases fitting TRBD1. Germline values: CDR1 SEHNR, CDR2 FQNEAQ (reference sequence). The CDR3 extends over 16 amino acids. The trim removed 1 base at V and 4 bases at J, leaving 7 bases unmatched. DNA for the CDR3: TGTGCCAGCAGCTTAGGGGACAGGGTCGATGTCTATGGCTACACCTTC. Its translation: CASSLGDRVDVYGYTF. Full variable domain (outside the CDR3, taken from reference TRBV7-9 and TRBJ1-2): DTGVSQNPRHKITKRGQNVTFRCDPISEHNRLYWYRQTLGQGPEFLTYFQNEAQLEKSRLLSDRFSAERPKGSFSTLEIQRTEQGDSAMYLCASSLGDRVDVYGYTFGSGTRLTVV.

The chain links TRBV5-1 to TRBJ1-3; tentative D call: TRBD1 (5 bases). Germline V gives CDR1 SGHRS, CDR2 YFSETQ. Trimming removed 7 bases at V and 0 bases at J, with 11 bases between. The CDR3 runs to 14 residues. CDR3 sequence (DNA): TGCGCCAGCTCTGGGGGGAGCTCTGGAAACACCATATATTTT. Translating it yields CASSGGSSGNTIYF.

As DNA, the CDR3 is TGTGCCAGCAGCCAAGTCTCCGGCGGGCCCAAAAACATTCAGTACTTC. Encoded protein: CASSQVSGGPKNIQYF. This chain connects TRBV3-1 (or the pseudogene TRBV3-2) to TRBJ2-4; TRBD2 might be the D (5 bases). Looked up from germline, CDR1 is LGHDT and CDR2 is YNNKEL (reference sequence). The CDR3 runs to 16 residues. The V gene lost 1 base and the J gene lost 2 bases, with 12 bases spanning the gap.

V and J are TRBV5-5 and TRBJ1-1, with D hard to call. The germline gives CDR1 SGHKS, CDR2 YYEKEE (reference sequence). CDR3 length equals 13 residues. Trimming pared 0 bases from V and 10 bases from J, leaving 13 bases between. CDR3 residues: CASSLVATQAAFF. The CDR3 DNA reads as TGTGCCAGCAGCTTGGTCGCCACCCAGGCAGCTTTCTTT.

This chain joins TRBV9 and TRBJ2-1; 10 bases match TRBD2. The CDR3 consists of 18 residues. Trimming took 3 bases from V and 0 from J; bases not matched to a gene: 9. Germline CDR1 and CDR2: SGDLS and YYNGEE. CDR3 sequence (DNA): TGTGCCAGCAGCGCCCCAAAAGCGGGGGGGCCCTCCTACAATGAGCAGTTCTTC. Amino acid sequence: CASSAPKAGGPSYNEQFF.

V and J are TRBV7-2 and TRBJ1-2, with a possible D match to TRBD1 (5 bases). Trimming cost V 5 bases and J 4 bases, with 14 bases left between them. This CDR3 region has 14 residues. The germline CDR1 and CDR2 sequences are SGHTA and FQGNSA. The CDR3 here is CASSPQVSPYGYTF. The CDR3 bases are TGTGCCAGCAGCCCACAGGTGTCTCCCTATGGCTACACCTTC.

In nucleotides, the CDR3 is TGTGCCAGCAGCTTCCCAAACTTACTAGCGGGGGGCCCAGATACGCAGTATTTT. Its protein product is CASSFPNLLAGGPDTQYF. This chain joins TRBV5-4 and TRBJ2-3; 12 bases line up with TRBD2. Germline lookup yields CDR1 SGHNT and CDR2 YYREEE (reference sequence). CDR3 length: 18 amino acids. V lost 2 bases and J lost 4; bases outside the gene matches: 11.

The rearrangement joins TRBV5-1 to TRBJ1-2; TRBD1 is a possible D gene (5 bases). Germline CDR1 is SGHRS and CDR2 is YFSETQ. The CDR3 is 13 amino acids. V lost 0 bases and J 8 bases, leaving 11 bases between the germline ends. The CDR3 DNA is TGCGCCAGCAGCTTGGCGGAGGGGACGGGCTACACCTTC. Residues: CASSLAEGTGYTF. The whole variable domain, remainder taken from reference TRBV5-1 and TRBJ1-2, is KAGVTQTPRYLIKTRGQQVTLSCSPISGHRSVSWYQQTPGQGLQFLFEYFSETQRNKGNFPGRFSGRQFSNSRSEMNVSTLELGDSALYLCASSLAEGTGYTFGSGTRLTVV.

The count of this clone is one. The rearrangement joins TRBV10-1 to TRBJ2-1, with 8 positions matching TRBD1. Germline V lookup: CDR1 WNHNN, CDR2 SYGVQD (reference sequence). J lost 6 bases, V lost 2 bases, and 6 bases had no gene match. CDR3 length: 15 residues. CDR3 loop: CASSEPRGQGNEQFF. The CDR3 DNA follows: TGCGCCAGCAGTGAGCCCAGGGGGCAAGGCAATGAGCAGTTCTTC.

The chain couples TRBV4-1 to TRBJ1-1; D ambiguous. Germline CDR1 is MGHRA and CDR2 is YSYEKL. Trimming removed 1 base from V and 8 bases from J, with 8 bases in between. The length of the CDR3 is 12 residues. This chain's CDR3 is CASSQANREAFF. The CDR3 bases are TGCGCCAGCAGCCAAGCCAATCGGGAAGCTTTCTTT.

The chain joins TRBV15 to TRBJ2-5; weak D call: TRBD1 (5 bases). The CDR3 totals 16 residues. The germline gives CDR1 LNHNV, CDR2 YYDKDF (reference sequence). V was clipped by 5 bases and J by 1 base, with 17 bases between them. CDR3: CATSLKLGQAQETQYF. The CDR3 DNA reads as TGTGCCACCAGCTTAAAATTGGGGCAGGCCCAAGAGACCCAGTACTTC.

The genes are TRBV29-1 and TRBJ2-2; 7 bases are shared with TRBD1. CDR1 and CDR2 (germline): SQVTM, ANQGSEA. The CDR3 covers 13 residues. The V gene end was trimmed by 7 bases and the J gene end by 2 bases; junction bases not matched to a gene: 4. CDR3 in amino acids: CSARTGNTGELFF. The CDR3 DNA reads TGCAGCGCCAGGACAGGAAACACCGGGGAGCTGTTTTTT.

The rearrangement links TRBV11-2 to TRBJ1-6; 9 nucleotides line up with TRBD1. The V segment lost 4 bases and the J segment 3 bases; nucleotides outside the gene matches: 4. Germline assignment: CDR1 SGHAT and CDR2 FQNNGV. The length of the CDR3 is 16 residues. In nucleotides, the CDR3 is TGTGCCAGCAGCTGGGGACAGGGCTTCTATAATTCACCCCTCCACTTT. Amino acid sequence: CASSWGQGFYNSPLHF. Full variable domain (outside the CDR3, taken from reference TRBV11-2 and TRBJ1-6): EAGVAQSPRYKIIEKRQSVAFWCNPISGHATLYWYQQILGQGPKLLIQFQNNGVVDDSQLPKDRFSAERLKGVDSTLKIQPAKLEDSAVYLCASSWGQGFYNSPLHFGNGTRLTVT.

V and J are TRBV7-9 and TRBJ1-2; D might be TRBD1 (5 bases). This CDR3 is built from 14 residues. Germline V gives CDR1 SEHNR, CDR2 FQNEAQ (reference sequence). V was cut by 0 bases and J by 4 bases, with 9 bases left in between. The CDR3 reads CASSLAGVTYGYTF. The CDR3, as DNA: TGTGCCAGCAGCTTAGCAGGGGTGACCTATGGCTACACCTTC.

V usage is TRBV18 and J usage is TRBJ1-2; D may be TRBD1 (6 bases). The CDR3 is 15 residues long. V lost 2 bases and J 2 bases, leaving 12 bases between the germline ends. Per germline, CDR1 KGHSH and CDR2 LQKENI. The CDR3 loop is CASSPGAGANYGYTF. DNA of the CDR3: TGTGCCAGCTCACCAGGGGCAGGGGCCAACTATGGCTACACCTTC.